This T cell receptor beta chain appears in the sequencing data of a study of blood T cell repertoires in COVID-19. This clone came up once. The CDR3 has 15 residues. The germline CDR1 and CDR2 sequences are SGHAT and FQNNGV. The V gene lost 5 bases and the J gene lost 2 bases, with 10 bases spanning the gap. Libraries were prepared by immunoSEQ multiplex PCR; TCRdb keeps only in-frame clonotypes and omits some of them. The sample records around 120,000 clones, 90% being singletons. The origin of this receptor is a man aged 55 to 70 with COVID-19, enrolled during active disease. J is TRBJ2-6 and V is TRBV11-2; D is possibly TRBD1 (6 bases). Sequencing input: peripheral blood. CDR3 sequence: CASSVRGAGANVLTF. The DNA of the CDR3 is TGTGCCAGCAGCGTCAGGGGAGCTGGGGCCAACGTCCTGACTTTC.